One and the same sample provided the 29 T cell receptor beta chains below, sequenced in a study of T cells in Graves' hyperthyroidism and ophthalmopathy. Amplified TCR beta CDR3 regions came from RNA transcripts. Carried out on the TCR CDR3, a first-round RT-PCR used the HTBI primer set. TCRdb redid the calling of the multiplex PCR reads with MiXCR, one entry per CDR3 protein. The sample lists hundreds of thousands of distinct CDR3 sequences; approximately 13% were seen once. The specimen sequenced was blood. These receptor sequences come from a young woman with Graves' hyperthyroidism.

This clonotype has more than one count but fewer than ten. The chain recombines TRBV20-1 with TRBJ2-3; no clear D gene. Trimming took off 0 bases at V and 2 bases at J, with 3 bases between the two ends. The CDR3 covers 12 residues. CDR1 DFQATT and CDR2 SNEGSKA come from the germline V gene (reference sequence). The CDR3 DNA reads as TGCAGTGCTAGAGATCCCACAGATACGCAGTATTTT. This sequence encodes CSARDPTDTQYF.

This clonotype appeared many times. The chain combines TRBV24-1 with TRBJ2-3; D is ambiguous. The CDR3 totals 13 residues. The V and J ends lost 5 bases and 2 bases respectively, with 7 bases between them. The germline gives CDR1 KGHDR, CDR2 SFDVKD. The CDR3 sequence is CATSASDTDTQYF. DNA of the CDR3: TGTGCCACCAGTGCCTCGGACACAGATACGCAGTATTTT.

The chain joins TRBV7-9 to TRBJ2-7; possible D gene TRBD2, 5 bases. The CDR3 covers 15 residues. The germline V gene encodes CDR1 SEHNR and CDR2 FQNEAQ (reference sequence). Deletions cut 2 bases from V and 5 bases from J, with 16 bases between. The CDR3 DNA reads as TGTGCCAGCAGCTTACCCTGGGTCTCGAGGGACGAGCAGTACTTC. The encoded protein is CASSLPWVSRDEQYF.

This clonotype has at least ten counts. J is TRBJ1-2 and V is TRBV12-3 or TRBV12-4, with D maybe TRBD1 (5 bases). V lost 6 bases and J 7 bases, leaving 15 bases between the germline ends. The CDR3 length is 13 residues. CDR3 bases: TGTGCCAGCAGCCCCCCCGGGGGATCTGGCTACACCTTC. Translated: CASSPPGGSGYTF.

This clonotype showed up many times. This sequence joins TRBV30 and TRBJ2-2; D is uncertain. The length of the CDR3 is 13 residues. V lost 2 bases, J lost 11 bases, and 15 bases lay in between. Germline-derived CDR1 and CDR2 are GTSNPN and SVGIG (reference sequence). The CDR3 nucleotides are TGTGCCTGGAGTCCCCGAGTGGCGCTTGAGCTGTTTTTT. Its translation is CAWSPRVALELFF.

This clonotype came up a few times. The chain recombines TRBV6-1 with TRBJ2-6; D might be TRBD2 (5 bases). V shed 4 bases and J shed 4 bases, with 11 bases lying between them. In germline, CDR1 is MNHNS, CDR2 SASEGT. The CDR3 runs 15 residues. The CDR3 reads CASSAGSEGANVLTF. Here the CDR3 DNA reads TGTGCCAGCAGTGCGGGGTCGGAAGGGGCCAACGTCCTGACTTTC.

This clonotype has more than one count but fewer than ten. CDR3 sequence reads: CASFSNSGNTIYF. The CDR3 DNA is TGTGCCAGCTTTTCCAACTCTGGAAACACCATATATTTT. The chain has TRBV6-1 and TRBJ1-3, with no clear D. The CDR3 length is 13 residues. V dropped 8 bases and J dropped 0 bases, with 8 bases sitting between them. Germline V gene lookup returns CDR1 MNHNS and CDR2 SASEGT.

J is TRBJ2-5 and V is TRBV4-1; TRBD2 matches at 7 bases. The CDR3 spans 14 residues. Trimming at V came to 2 bases and at J to 5 bases, leaving 5 bases not matched to a gene. CDR1 is MGHRA and CDR2 is YSYEKL in the germline V gene. This CDR3 reads CASSQRDYGETQYF. The CDR3 nucleotides read TGCGCCAGCAGCCAACGGGACTATGGGGAGACCCAGTACTTC.

The chain has TRBV19 and TRBJ1-5, with 12 positions matching TRBD1. This CDR3 contains 15 residues. The junction had 1 base not matched to a gene; V was cut back by 5 bases and J by 2 bases. Germline loops: CDR1 LNHDA, CDR2 SQIVND (reference sequence). The CDR3 sequence is CASSWDRGRNQPQHF. The DNA for the CDR3 is TGTGCCAGTAGTTGGGACAGGGGGCGCAATCAGCCCCAGCATTTT.

The V gene is TRBV9, the J gene TRBJ2-5, with a tentative D call TRBD1 (6 bases). The V end was cut by 3 bases, the J end by 0 bases, with 12 bases between. The CDR3 has 15 amino acids. Germline values: CDR1 SGDLS, CDR2 YYNGEE. CDR3 protein: CASSGGGSNQETQYF. In nucleotides, the CDR3 is TGTGCCAGCAGCGGAGGGGGATCCAACCAAGAGACCCAGTACTTC.

This clonotype showed up just a few times. The V gene is TRBV7-2, the J gene TRBJ1-3; D might be TRBD1 (5 bases). Per the germline V gene, CDR1 is SGHTA and CDR2 is FQGNSA. The CDR3 spans 16 residues. V gave up 4 bases and J gave up 9 bases, with 22 bases separating them. DNA of the CDR3: TGTGCCAGCAGCTCTTCCCGGGACCCAGGGCTGGGCACCATATATTTT. Its protein is CASSSSRDPGLGTIYF.

This clonotype turned up a few times. The chain combines TRBV15 with TRBJ2-5; D remains ambiguous. V was pared by 3 bases and J by 4 bases, with 12 bases between. The germline V gene has CDR1 LNHNV and CDR2 YYDKDF (reference sequence). The CDR3 spans 14 residues. This CDR3 reads CATSSKGRRETQYF. Here the CDR3 DNA reads TGTGCCACCAGCAGTAAAGGGCGTCGAGAGACCCAGTACTTC.

In its sample, this clonotype was seen many times. V gene TRBV11-2 combines with J gene TRBJ2-1; 15 positions agree with TRBD2. The CDR3 consists of 19 residues. Looked up from germline, CDR1 is SGHAT and CDR2 is FQNNGV. The V gene end was trimmed by 3 bases and the J gene end by 8 bases; junction bases not matched to a gene: 14. Here the CDR3 reads CASSFRPAGLAGGPHEQFF. CDR3 in DNA: TGTGCCAGCAGCTTTAGGCCGGCCGGACTAGCGGGAGGGCCGCATGAGCAGTTCTTC.

This clonotype occurred many times. The chain combines TRBV20-1 with TRBJ2-1; no clear D. Germline CDR1 is DFQATT and CDR2 is SNEGSKA (reference sequence). The ends were cut back, 3 bases at V and 0 bases at J, with 6 bases in the middle. There are 13 residues in the CDR3. As DNA, the CDR3 is TGCAGTGCTAGGCGGCCCTCCTACAATGAGCAGTTCTTC. This codes for CSARRPSYNEQFF.

This clonotype has at least ten counts. This sequence joins TRBV6-1 and TRBJ1-5; a weak D match, TRBD1 (6 bases). Germline loops: CDR1 MNHNS, CDR2 SASEGT. Trimming stripped 7 bases from V and 2 bases from J, with 21 bases between. The CDR3 is 17 amino acids. The CDR3 DNA follows: TGTGCCAGCAACCAGGGGTTTGCCTCGGTTGGCAATCAGCCCCAGCATTTT. Protein: CASNQGFASVGNQPQHF.

This clonotype came up many times. The genes are TRBV7-3 and TRBJ1-2, with D unresolved. The CDR3 has 14 residues. The germline V and J ends were trimmed by 5 bases and 4 bases, with 14 bases remaining between them. Germline CDR1 reads SGHTA; CDR2 reads FQGTGA. DNA for the CDR3: TGTGCCAGCAGCCCGGACGTCGGCCCCTATGGCTACACCTTC. Translated, it gives CASSPDVGPYGYTF.

This clonotype was seen ten or more times. The chain uses TRBV27 and TRBJ1-1, with D possibly TRBD1 on 5 matching bases. The V end was cut by 5 bases, the J end by 8 bases, with 12 bases between. Germline lookup yields CDR1 MNHEY and CDR2 SMNVEV (reference sequence). CDR3 length: 12 amino acids. CDR3: CASSRQSGEAFF. Here the CDR3 DNA reads TGTGCCAGCAGTCGACAGTCCGGGGAAGCTTTCTTT.

At least ten counts were recorded for this clonotype. This chain uses TRBV11-2 with TRBJ1-2; D ambiguous. The V gene's germline CDR1 is SGHAT and CDR2 FQNNGV. The germline V and J ends were trimmed by 4 bases and 4 bases, with 10 bases remaining between them. CDR3 length equals 13 residues. DNA of the CDR3: TGTGCCAGCAGCTCCGACGCTACCTATGGCTACACCTTC. This encodes CASSSDATYGYTF.

The genes are TRBV20-1 and TRBJ1-1; maybe TRBD1 (5 bases). Trimming removed 5 bases from V and 5 bases from J, with 9 bases in between. Germline values: CDR1 DFQATT, CDR2 SNEGSKA (reference sequence). There are 11 residues in the CDR3. CDR3 sequence (DNA): TGCAGTGCTGCGGGGGGGACTGAAGCTTTCTTT. It translates to CSAAGGTEAFF.

This chain joins TRBV3-1 and TRBJ1-5; D ambiguous. Germline lookup yields CDR1 LGHDT and CDR2 YNNKEL (reference sequence). V was shortened by 4 bases and J by 5 bases, with 6 bases between the two germline ends. This CDR3 contains 12 residues. The CDR3 protein is CASSRADQPQHF. The CDR3 nucleotides are TGTGCCAGCAGCCGGGCGGATCAGCCCCAGCATTTT.

This clonotype was seen a handful of times. The chain uses TRBV19 and TRBJ1-2; 7 bases map to TRBD1. After removal of 3 bases from V and 1 base from J, the junction contained 5 bases not matched to a gene. The CDR3 is made up of 15 amino acids. CDR1 and CDR2 (germline): LNHDA, SQIVND (reference sequence). In DNA form, the CDR3 reads TGTGCCAGTAGTATGAGCCAGGGGGTTAACTATGGCTACACCTTC. Its translation: CASSMSQGVNYGYTF.

This clonotype was detected ten times or more. The rearrangement uses TRBV9 and TRBJ2-5; 13 bases map to TRBD2. J lost 5 bases, V lost 4 bases, and 8 bases had no gene match. CDR3 length: 16 residues. The germline CDR1 and CDR2 sequences are SGDLS and YYNGEE. CDR3 protein: CASSPHGTSGAETQYF. DNA of the CDR3: TGTGCCAGCAGCCCTCACGGGACTAGCGGGGCGGAGACCCAGTACTTC.

This clonotype has a handful of counts. The chain is built from TRBV20-1 and TRBJ2-1; D might be TRBD1 (5 bases). Germline V gene sequence: CDR1 DFQATT, CDR2 SNEGSKA (reference sequence). V was pared by 5 bases and J by 0 bases, with 14 bases between. This CDR3 comprises 15 residues. The CDR3 here is CSAFPRDSSYNEQFF. The CDR3 DNA follows: TGCAGTGCTTTTCCCAGGGATAGCTCCTACAATGAGCAGTTCTTC.

This clonotype has a handful of counts. The V call is TRBV30, the J call TRBJ1-4; 8 bases are shared with TRBD1. The CDR3 extends over 13 amino acids. Germline V gives CDR1 GTSNPN, CDR2 SVGIG (reference sequence). The V and J ends lost 3 bases and 11 bases, in that order; junction bases with no gene match: 8. As DNA, the CDR3 is TGTGCCTGGAGGGTACAGGGGGAGGAGAAACTGTTTTTT. Translated, it gives CAWRVQGEEKLFF.

The table lists this clonotype with many counts. The rearrangement joins TRBV28 to TRBJ2-3; maybe TRBD2 (7 bases). The germline V gene encodes CDR1 MDHEN and CDR2 SYDVKM. The CDR3 totals 12 residues. V shed 7 bases and J shed 5 bases, with 10 bases lying between them. CDR3 sequence reads: CASTGGRDTQYF. DNA of the CDR3: TGTGCCAGCACCGGGGGGCGAGATACGCAGTATTTT.

This clonotype showed up many times. The chain is built from TRBV6-1 and TRBJ2-6, with D uncertain. V shed 2 bases and J shed 2 bases, with 4 bases lying between them. The CDR3 is made up of 14 amino acids. Germline lookup yields CDR1 MNHNS and CDR2 SASEGT. In DNA form, the CDR3 reads TGTGCCAGCAGTGAATGGGCTGGGGCCAACGTCCTGACTTTC. Residues: CASSEWAGANVLTF.

This clonotype was seen many times. The rearrangement joins TRBV28 to TRBJ1-1, with 7 bases that match TRBD1. Per the germline V gene, CDR1 is MDHEN and CDR2 is SYDVKM. V was pared by 9 bases and J by 3 bases, with 10 bases of the junction left unmatched. CDR3 length equals 14 residues. The CDR3 is CASPPRGFDTEAFF. DNA for the CDR3: TGTGCCAGTCCGCCCAGGGGGTTCGACACTGAAGCTTTCTTT.

At least ten counts were recorded for this clonotype. V is TRBV20-1 and J is TRBJ2-7, with D perhaps TRBD2 (6 bases). The CDR3 consists of 14 residues. Germline V gives CDR1 DFQATT, CDR2 SNEGSKA (reference sequence). The V gene lost 2 bases and the J gene lost 1 base, with 12 bases spanning the gap. CDR3 DNA: TGCAGTGCTAGAACGGGCGCGGGATCCTACGAGCAGTACTTC. Its translation is CSARTGAGSYEQYF.

Comments on this clonotype: This sequence may be a read error, since a much larger clone differs from it by one base. In nucleotides, the CDR3 is TGTGCCAGCACCCATCTCCGTAACTATGGCTACACCTTC. Protein: CASTHLRNYGYTF. The V gene is TRBV28, the J gene TRBJ1-2; the D is unclear. CDR3 length: 13 residues. The germline CDR1 and CDR2 sequences are MDHEN and SYDVKM. V lost 7 bases to trimming and J lost 1 base, with 10 bases between them.